The 18 T cell receptor beta chains below were found in one sample sequenced in a study of beta chain features in type 1 diabetes (dated by TCRdb to 2016 to 2019). Receptor libraries were prepared by the immunoSEQ multiplex PCR assay. The entire isolated RNA was reverse transcribed using the High Capacity cDNA Reverse Transcription Kit, and thus expressed TCRB transcripts were sequenced. In its TCRdb copy, this immuneACCESS table keeps in-frame sequences only and misses some clones. Where compared with another copy, unresolved V genes explain less than half of these, and the others have no known cause. A total of a few hundred thousand clones appear in this sample, approximately 10% of them only once. Of the sample, 0.015% is held by the ten largest clones. The sample consisted of naive CD4+ T cells from blood. The cell subset or site label of this sample denotes: true naive CD4+ T cells. The receptor set was obtained from a woman aged 25 to 39 in good health.

The chain links TRBV29-1 to TRBJ2-1; no definite D call. The CDR3 totals 12 residues. The germline gives CDR1 SQVTM, CDR2 ANQGSEA. V was trimmed by 1 base and J by 10 bases, leaving 11 bases between them. This chain's CDR3 is CSVEVASAEQFF. DNA of the CDR3: TGCAGCGTTGAAGTTGCCTCTGCGGAGCAGTTCTTC.

With regard to this clone: Other DNA sequences of this sample code for an identical CDR3. The chain has TRBV28 and TRBJ1-2; TRBD1 agrees at 9 bases. With V trimmed by 6 bases and J by 4 bases, 6 bases remained unmatched. The CDR3 totals 14 residues. Germline lookup yields CDR1 MDHEN and CDR2 SYDVKM. The CDR3: CASSLGQGVYGYTF. DNA for the CDR3: TGTGCCAGCAGCCTGGGACAGGGAGTCTATGGCTACACCTTC.

This clone has a handful of counts. The chain uses TRBV7-3 and TRBJ2-3; TRBD2 matches 8 bases. Germline trimming cut 8 bases from V and 5 bases from J; bases unmatched to any gene: 3. The CDR3 sequence is 12 residues long. The germline V gene encodes CDR1 SGHTA and CDR2 FQGTGA. CDR3 sequence reads: CASALAGDTQYF. The CDR3 DNA follows: TGTGCCAGCGCGCTAGCGGGAGATACGCAGTATTTT. The variable domain in full, with the rest retrieved from reference TRBV7-3 and TRBJ2-3, is GAGVSQTPSNKVTEKGKYVELRCDPISGHTALYWYRQSLGQGPEFLIYFQGTGAADDSGLPNDRFFAVRPEGSVSTLKIQRTERGDSAVYLCASALAGDTQYFGPGTRLTVL.

The V and J genes are TRBV12-5 and TRBJ2-1, with 8 positions matching TRBD1. The V and J ends lost 6 bases and 6 bases, in that order; junction bases with no gene match: 7. There are 14 residues in the CDR3. The germline CDR1 and CDR2 sequences are LGHNT and FRNRAP. The CDR3: CASGHGQGGNEQFF. In DNA form, the CDR3 reads TGTGCTAGTGGCCACGGACAGGGTGGCAATGAGCAGTTCTTC. The full variable domain, in which reference TRBV12-5 and TRBJ2-1 provide the parts outside the CDR3, is DARVTQTPRHKVTEMGQEVTMRCQPILGHNTVFWYRQTMMQGLELLAYFRNRAPLDDSGMPKDRFSAEMPDATLATLKIQPSEPRDSAVYFCASGHGQGGNEQFFGPGTRLTVL.

This clone was seen a handful of times. The V gene is TRBV4-2, the J gene TRBJ2-1; 9 nucleotides match TRBD2. Germline CDR1 and CDR2: LGHNA and YNFKEQ. The trim removed 4 bases at V and 7 bases at J, leaving 11 bases unmatched. The CDR3 consists of 16 residues. The CDR3 is CASSRTMGLAPNEQFF. For the CDR3, the DNA is TGTGCCAGCAGCCGTACCATGGGACTAGCTCCTAATGAGCAGTTCTTC.

The V call is TRBV11-2, the J call TRBJ2-3, with TRBD2 identical over 10 bases. V was clipped by 1 base and J by 2 bases; unmatched bases: 12. The germline V gene has CDR1 SGHAT and CDR2 FQNNGV. The CDR3 has 19 amino acids. The DNA of the CDR3 is TGTGCCAGCAGCTTAGGGGGGCTAGCGGGAGTGGTTAACACAGATACGCAGTATTTT. Translation: CASSLGGLAGVVNTDTQYF.

The chain links TRBV28 to TRBJ2-4; D ambiguous. The CDR3 length is 14 residues. Per germline, CDR1 MDHEN and CDR2 SYDVKM. V shed 5 bases and J shed 1 base, with 9 bases lying between them. Written as DNA, the CDR3 is TGTGCCAGCAGTGCCCCGGTTGCCAAAAACATTCAGTACTTC. It codes for CASSAPVAKNIQYF.

This clone was detected a few times. This sequence joins TRBV4-3 and TRBJ2-2; D call uncertain. The CDR3 loop spans 15 amino acids. V was trimmed by 0 bases and J by 5 bases, leaving 10 bases between them. Germline values: CDR1 LGHNA, CDR2 YSLEER. The CDR3 nucleotides read TGCGCCAGCAGCCAAGACAGGCCAAGGACCGGGGAGCTGTTTTTT. Protein: CASSQDRPRTGELFF.

This clone has a handful of counts. This sequence joins TRBV5-1 and TRBJ2-7; D not certain. V was cut by 1 base and J by 0 bases, with 5 bases left in between. This CDR3 is 13 amino acids long. CDR1 is SGHRS and CDR2 is YFSETQ in the germline V gene. For the CDR3, the DNA is TGCGCCAGCAGCTTGAGTAGCTCCTACGAGCAGTACTTC. Protein: CASSLSSSYEQYF.

The rearrangement joins TRBV29-1 to TRBJ1-1; 8 bases map to TRBD1. The length of the CDR3 is 13 residues. J gave up 1 base and V 5 bases, and 3 bases lay outside the gene matches. Germline V gene data show CDR1 as SQVTM and CDR2 as ANQGSEA. This chain's CDR3 is CSVHDRGNTEAFF. The CDR3 bases are TGCAGCGTTCACGACAGGGGGAACACTGAAGCTTTCTTT.

This chain joins TRBV5-1 and TRBJ2-7, with TRBD1 identical over 8 bases. This CDR3 is built from 13 residues. Trimming at V came to 4 bases and at J to 5 bases, leaving 5 bases not matched to a gene. The germline gives CDR1 SGHRS, CDR2 YFSETQ. The chain's CDR3 is CASSERTGNEQYF. CDR3 nucleotides: TGCGCCAGCAGCGAAAGGACAGGGAACGAGCAGTACTTC.

This chain connects TRBV7-2 to TRBJ2-7, with 9 positions matching TRBD1. Germline CDR1 reads SGHTA; CDR2 reads FQGNSA. CDR3 length equals 15 residues. V lost 5 bases to trimming and J lost 2 bases; unmatched junction nucleotides: 7. Written as DNA, the CDR3 is TGTGCCAGCAGCCGTACTGGGACAGGGACCTACGAGCAGTACTTC. It specifies CASSRTGTGTYEQYF.

J is TRBJ2-7 and V is TRBV6-6; TRBD1 agrees at 9 bases. Trimming at V came to 11 bases and at J to 3 bases, leaving 8 bases not matched to a gene. Germline V CDR1 and CDR2: MNHNY, SVGAGI (reference sequence). This CDR3 has 13 residues. Here the CDR3 DNA reads TGTGCCTCGAGGGACAGGGTACTCTACGAGCAGTACTTC. Residues: CASRDRVLYEQYF.

The chain is built from TRBV10-3 and TRBJ1-5; D call uncertain. CDR3 length: 13 residues. The germline CDR1 and CDR2 sequences are ENHRY and SYGVKD. The germline V and J ends were trimmed by 0 bases and 5 bases, with 5 bases remaining between them. The CDR3: CAISESQDQPQHF. The DNA of the CDR3 is TGTGCCATCAGTGAGTCACAAGATCAGCCCCAGCATTTT.

V gene TRBV9 combines with J gene TRBJ2-2; 9 bases are a match to TRBD2. Germline V gene lookup returns CDR1 SGDLS and CDR2 YYNGEE. The V gene end was trimmed by 1 base and the J gene end by 5 bases; junction bases not matched to a gene: 3. This CDR3 is 15 amino acids long. This CDR3 is CASSVTSGLTGELFF. The CDR3 coding sequence is TGTGCCAGCAGCGTAACTAGCGGGCTGACCGGGGAGCTGTTTTTT.

The V gene is TRBV7-2, the J gene TRBJ2-7; TRBD1 agrees at 7 bases. The V segment lost 4 bases and the J segment 4 bases; nucleotides outside the gene matches: 7. The CDR3 loop spans 14 amino acids. Germline CDR1 is SGHTA and CDR2 is FQGNSA. The CDR3 sequence: CASSSGQLAYEQYF. CDR3 DNA: TGTGCCAGCAGCTCGGGACAGCTTGCATACGAGCAGTACTTC.

The V gene is TRBV6-5, the J gene TRBJ1-4; TRBD1 matches at 8 bases. This CDR3 contains 14 residues. With 7 bases clipped from V and 3 bases from J, the junction kept 4 bases outside the gene matches. Germline loops: CDR1 MNHEY, CDR2 SVGAGI. The DNA for the CDR3 is TGTGCCAGCACCTCGACAGGGGCTAATGAAAAACTGTTTTTT. Its translation: CASTSTGANEKLFF.

This chain uses TRBV14 with TRBJ2-7, with 7 positions matching TRBD1. The length of the CDR3 is 15 residues. Per the germline V gene, CDR1 is SGHDN and CDR2 is FVKESK. V was clipped by 3 bases and J by 3 bases; unmatched bases: 8. CDR3 amino acids: CASSQYRGLVYEQYF. DNA of the CDR3: TGTGCCAGCAGCCAGTACAGGGGTTTGGTCTACGAGCAGTACTTC.